A selection of T cell receptor beta chains follows, all from one sample in a study of Graves' ophthalmopathy and Graves' hyperthyroidism. TCRdb reanalysed the multiplex PCR reads using MiXCR and keeps one entry per CDR3 protein. The table lists more than 300,000 distinct CDR3 sequences, 15% to 17% of them singletons. Material for sequencing was peripheral blood. The receptors shown here come from a woman under 30 with stable Graves' hyperthyroidism. Both conserved end residues are part of each CDR3. A D gene is named only where the DNA matches it firmly. Part of the rows lack a size; the others show once, few, many or a class for expanded clones.

D gene,J gene,clone size,V gene,CDR3 DNA,CDR3 protein
TRBD2,TRBJ2-7,many,TRBV7-6,TGTGCCAGCAGCTTACTTCCGGGACTAGCGGAGGGGTCCTACGAGCAGTACTTC,CASSLLPGLAEGSYEQYF
TRBD1,TRBJ2-2,many,TRBV12-3/TRBV12-4,TGTGCCAGCAGTCTGGGACAGGGGACGGGGGAGCTGTTTTTT,CASSLGQGTGELFF
-,TRBJ1-2,-,TRBV6-2/TRBV6-3,TGTGCCAGCAGTTACTCGGGACCCAGATATGGCTACACCTTC,CASSYSGPRYGYTF
-,TRBJ1-2,many,TRBV12-3/TRBV12-4,TGTGCCAGCAGTTCTTCCCCGTTCTATGGCTACACCTTC,CASSSSPFYGYTF
-,TRBJ2-5,many,TRBV18,TGTGCCAGCTCGCCTGACCGGGAGCCAAAAGAGACCCAGTACTTC,CASSPDREPKETQYF
TRBD1,TRBJ1-1,many,TRBV4-1,TGCGCTACCCACGGACAGGCGAACACTGAAGCTTTCTTT,CATHGQANTEAFF
-,TRBJ2-3,few,TRBV6-5,TGTGCCAGCAGTTTCCCGGGACGCTCTAGCACAGATACGCAGTATTTT,CASSFPGRSSTDTQYF
-,TRBJ2-7,-,TRBV7-3,TGTGCCAGCAGCTTCTACCCCCCGGGTATTGGCGCACACGAGCAGTACTTC,CASSFYPPGIGAHEQYF
TRBD1,TRBJ1-1,many,TRBV6-4,TGTGCCAGCAGTGACCCAGTTCTCTCTGCCTTACAGGGGGCCAACACTGAAGCTTTCTTT,CASSDPVLSALQGANTEAFF
-,TRBJ2-2,-,TRBV7-8,TGTGCCAGCAGCTTAGCACGGTTCCTCACCGGGGAGCTGTTTTTT,CASSLARFLTGELFF
-,TRBJ1-2,-,TRBV20-1,TGCAGTGCTAGACGGGCCGCAGCCGCTAACTATGGCTACACCTTC,CSARRAAAANYGYTF
-,TRBJ1-1,few,TRBV5-1,TGCGCCAGCAGCTTGGTTACCGGCAAGGCCATGGGCACTGAAGCTTTCTTT,CASSLVTGKAMGTEAFF
-,TRBJ2-5,many,TRBV24-1,TGTGCCACCAGTGATTCCGTAAGGGGCCGCGAGACCCAGTACTTC,CATSDSVRGRETQYF
-,TRBJ1-5,many,TRBV20-1,TGCAGTGCTAGGGACTATAGCAATCAGCCCCAGCATTTT,CSARDYSNQPQHF
-,TRBJ1-1,many,TRBV11-3,TGTGCCAGCAGCCAACGCATGGACACTGAAGCTTTCTTT,CASSQRMDTEAFF
TRBD1,TRBJ1-2,many,TRBV11-2,TGTGCCAGCAGCTTACTGCCCACAGGGGGGAACTATGGCTACACCTTC,CASSLLPTGGNYGYTF
-,TRBJ2-5,many,TRBV3-1,TGTGCCAGCAGCCAAGTCTTGGCGGGGCAGGAGACCCAGTACTTC,CASSQVLAGQETQYF
TRBD2,TRBJ2-5,many,TRBV18,TGTGCCAGCTCACCACGTCTAGCGGGGGGGCGAGAGACCCAGTACTTC,CASSPRLAGGRETQYF
-,TRBJ2-7,many,TRBV12-3/TRBV12-4,TGTGCCACCTCGAAGGTCGGGACAATCCACGAGCAGTACTTC,CATSKVGTIHEQYF
-,TRBJ1-1,many,TRBV2,TGTGCCACACAGGTCCACACTGAAGCTTTCTTT,CATQVHTEAFF
TRBD1,TRBJ1-6,many,TRBV20-1,TGCAGTGCTAGAGGACAGGGGGAGCATTTAGATTCACCCCTCCACTTT,CSARGQGEHLDSPLHF
-,TRBJ1-1,many,TRBV18,TGTGCCAGCTCACCACGACAATTTGAAGCTTTCTTT,CASSPRQFEAFF
TRBD1,TRBJ1-2,-,TRBV6-1,TGTGCCAGCACCCGGGACAGCTCACGGGGCTATGGCTACACCTTC,CASTRDSSRGYGYTF
-,TRBJ1-3,-,TRBV29-1,TGCAGCGTGGGCTCCGGCTCTGGAAACACCATATATTTT,CSVGSGSGNTIYF
TRBD1,TRBJ2-6,many,TRBV20-1,TGCAGTGCTATCGGACAGGGACTCTCTGGGGCCAACGTCCTGACTTTC,CSAIGQGLSGANVLTF
TRBD2,TRBJ2-2,many,TRBV6-4,TGTGCCAGCAGTGACGGGACTAGCACCGGGGAGCTGTTTTTT,CASSDGTSTGELFF
-,TRBJ1-1,many,TRBV6-2/TRBV6-3,TGTGCCAGCACCGACAGGTCGGACACTGAAGCTTTCTTT,CASTDRSDTEAFF
-,TRBJ1-1,many,TRBV28,TGTGCCAGCAGTTTAAGCAGGGACACTGAAGCTTTCTTT,CASSLSRDTEAFF
-,TRBJ1-5,many,TRBV15,TGTGCCACCAGCAGTTCCGACAATGGCAATCAGCCCCAGCATTTT,CATSSSDNGNQPQHF
-,TRBJ1-3,-,TRBV3-1,TGTGCCAGCAGCCTCGTAGCAGGTGCTGGAAACACCATATATTTT,CASSLVAGAGNTIYF
-,TRBJ2-5,many,TRBV12-3/TRBV12-4,TGTGCCAGCAGCCGGGCCCGAGGGCCCCAAGAGACCCAGTACTTC,CASSRARGPQETQYF
TRBD1,TRBJ1-5,many,TRBV2,TGTGCCAGCAGCGAGACAGGGGGCACGCGCAATCAGCCCCAGCATTTT,CASSETGGTRNQPQHF
-,TRBJ1-2,many,TRBV27,TGTGCCAGCAGTTTATCGGGAGAAATGTTACACAGCTATGGCTACACCTTC,CASSLSGEMLHSYGYTF
-,TRBJ1-6,many,TRBV12-3/TRBV12-4,TGTGCCAGCAGTTTACGCAGGGTGAAGAATAATTCACCCCTCCACTTT,CASSLRRVKNNSPLHF
-,TRBJ1-1,many,TRBV6-5,TGTGCCAGCAGTTACCGCCCGGGCCGGACGGACAGAGCTTTCTTT,CASSYRPGRTDRAFF
-,TRBJ1-2,-,TRBV6-1,TGTGCCAGCAGTCCCTGGACGGTAAACTACTATGGCTACACCTTC,CASSPWTVNYYGYTF
-,TRBJ1-1,many,TRBV12-5,TGTGCTAGTGGTTTAAATAGGGAGAACACTGAAGCTTTCTTT,CASGLNRENTEAFF
TRBD1,TRBJ1-3,few,TRBV19,TGTGCCAGTAGTAAGCCCAGGGACAGCCAAACGTCCGGAAACACCATATATTTT,CASSKPRDSQTSGNTIYF
-,TRBJ1-2,many,TRBV27,TGTGCCAGCAGTTCTAACTTAATAGATGGCTACACCTTC,CASSSNLIDGYTF
TRBD2,TRBJ2-5,-,TRBV11-3,TGTGCCAGCAGCTTAGATACCCCGGGGGGGAAGGAGACCCAGTACTTC,CASSLDTPGGKETQYF
TRBD1,TRBJ2-7,once,TRBV6-2/TRBV6-3,TGTGCCAGCAGTTACTGGACAGGGGTGGACGAGCAGTACTTC,CASSYWTGVDEQYF
-,TRBJ2-7,many,TRBV24-1,TGTGCCACCAGACTGACAGCGCATTCCTCAACATTCTACGAGCAGTACTTC,CATRLTAHSSTFYEQYF
TRBD1,TRBJ2-7,many,TRBV5-1,TGCGCCAGCAGCTTGGCTGGGACAGGGTCCACCTACGAGCAGTACTTC,CASSLAGTGSTYEQYF
-,TRBJ1-1,many,TRBV5-1,TGCGCCAGCAGCCGTCAAGGGAGTGGAGACACTGAAGCTTTCTTT,CASSRQGSGDTEAFF
-,TRBJ1-5,-,TRBV29-1,TGCAGCGTTGAAGCTGGTCCCGGGCAGCCCCAGCATTTT,CSVEAGPGQPQHF
TRBD1,TRBJ1-5,many,TRBV12-3/TRBV12-4,TGTGTATCGGGACAGCGCCCTGATAGCAATCAGCCCCAGCATTTT,CVSGQRPDSNQPQHF
-,TRBJ2-5,-,TRBV28,TGTGCCAGCAGCCTCCGGACAGAAGAGACCCAGTACTTC,CASSLRTEETQYF
-,TRBJ1-5,many,TRBV19,TGTGCCAGTAGTATTAAACCAGGGTACAATCAGCCCCAGCATTTT,CASSIKPGYNQPQHF